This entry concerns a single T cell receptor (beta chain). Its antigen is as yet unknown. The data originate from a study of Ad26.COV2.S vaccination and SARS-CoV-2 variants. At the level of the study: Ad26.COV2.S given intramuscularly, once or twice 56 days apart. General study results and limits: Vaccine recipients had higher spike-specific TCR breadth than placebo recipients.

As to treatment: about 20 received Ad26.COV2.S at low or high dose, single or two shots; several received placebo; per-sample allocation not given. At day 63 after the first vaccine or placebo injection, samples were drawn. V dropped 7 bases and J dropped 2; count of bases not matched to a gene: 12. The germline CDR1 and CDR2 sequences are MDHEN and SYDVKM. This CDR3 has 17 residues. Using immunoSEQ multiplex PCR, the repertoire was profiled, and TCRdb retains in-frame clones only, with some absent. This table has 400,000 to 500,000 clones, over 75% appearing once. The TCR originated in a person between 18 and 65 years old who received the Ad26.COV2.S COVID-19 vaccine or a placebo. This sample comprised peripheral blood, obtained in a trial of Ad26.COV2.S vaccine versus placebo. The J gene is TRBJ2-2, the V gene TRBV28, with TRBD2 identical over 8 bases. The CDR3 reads CASTHPRGAPNTGELFF. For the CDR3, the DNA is TGTGCCAGCACCCATCCGCGGGGGGCTCCAAACACCGGGGAGCTGTTTTTT.